These T cell receptor beta chains were read from a single sample in a study of T cells after posttransplantation cyclophosphamide. TCRdb's table, derived via immunoSEQ multiplex PCR, lists solely in-frame clones and lacks some. The data contain 11,000 or so clones, about 90% of them singletons. The material sequenced was PBMCs, taken after allogeneic stem cell transplant with posttransplant cyclophosphamide. The receptors stem from a female patient in her 30s who received an allogeneic stem cell transplant from an unrelated donor, was CMV-positive, and had no GVHD. A share of the T cells may be of graft donor origin. Both conserved end residues are part of each CDR3. Fields, in order: D gene, V gene, CDR3 length, clone size, J gene, CDR3 protein, CDR3 DNA. D genes are given only for firm matches. Not every row has a clone size; where given, it reads once, few, many or a size class.

D: TRBD1; V: TRBV12-5; length: 14; size: .; J: TRBJ1-2; CDR3: CASGPDRAYYGYTF; DNA: TGTGCTAGTGGTCCGGACAGGGCGTACTATGGCTACACCTTC
D: .; V: TRBV5-1; length: 15; size: .; J: TRBJ1-5; CDR3: CASSLEGAGNQPQHF; DNA: TGCGCCAGCAGCTTGGAAGGGGCGGGCAATCAGCCCCAGCATTTT
D: .; V: TRBV7-8; length: 13; size: .; J: TRBJ2-1; CDR3: CASSLGQNNEQFF; DNA: TGTGCCAGCAGCCTTGGACAAAACAATGAGCAGTTCTTC
D: TRBD2; V: TRBV4-1; length: 14; size: .; J: TRBJ2-7; CDR3: CASSQPGGVYEQYF; DNA: TGCGCCAGCAGCCAACCTGGGGGGGTCTACGAGCAGTACTTC
D: .; V: TRBV7-9; length: 14; size: .; J: TRBJ1-2; CDR3: CASSLEVARSGYTF; DNA: TGTGCCAGCAGCTTAGAGGTAGCTCGGAGTGGCTACACCTTC
D: TRBD2; V: TRBV10-3; length: 14; size: .; J: TRBJ2-1; CDR3: CATYQPRAGDEQFF; DNA: TGTGCCACCTACCAACCCAGGGCGGGAGATGAGCAGTTCTTC
D: TRBD1; V: TRBV6-1; length: 17; size: .; J: TRBJ1-5; CDR3: CASSATGGLYSNQPQHF; DNA: TGTGCCAGCAGTGCGACAGGGGGACTTTATAGCAATCAGCCCCAGCATTTT
D: TRBD2; V: TRBV5-1; length: 15; size: .; J: TRBJ2-1; CDR3: CASSLLAGVNNEQFF; DNA: TGCGCCAGCAGCTTACTAGCGGGAGTTAACAATGAGCAGTTCTTC
D: .; V: TRBV29-1; length: 14; size: .; J: TRBJ1-1; CDR3: CSVEVKGWNTEAFF; DNA: TGCAGCGTTGAGGTGAAGGGGTGGAACACTGAAGCTTTCTTT
D: .; V: TRBV7-6; length: 16; size: .; J: TRBJ2-3; CDR3: CASSLSGTASTDTQYF; DNA: TGTGCCAGCAGCTTGTCCGGGACTGCGAGCACAGATACGCAGTATTTT
D: .; V: TRBV27; length: 14; size: .; J: TRBJ2-1; CDR3: CASSLLAGYNEQFF; DNA: TGTGCCAGCAGCCTCTTAGCAGGGTACAATGAGCAGTTCTTC
D: .; V: TRBV5-1; length: 13; size: .; J: TRBJ1-2; CDR3: CASSFDRNYGYTF; DNA: TGCGCCAGCAGCTTTGACAGGAACTATGGCTACACCTTC
D: .; V: TRBV4-2; length: 16; size: .; J: TRBJ2-3; CDR3: CASSQEVAASTDTQYF; DNA: TGTGCCAGCAGCCAAGAGGTAGCGGCTAGCACAGATACGCAGTATTTT
D: TRBD2; V: TRBV13; length: 17; size: few; J: TRBJ2-1; CDR3: CASSPSSGRVRTNEQFF; DNA: TGTGCCAGCAGCCCCAGTAGCGGGAGGGTTAGGACCAATGAGCAGTTCTTC
D: TRBD1; V: TRBV7-3; length: 18; size: .; J: TRBJ2-3; CDR3: CASSLGAGTGGFTDTQYF; DNA: TGTGCCAGCAGCTTAGGGGCTGGGACAGGGGGCTTTACAGATACGCAGTATTTT
D: .; V: TRBV28; length: 12; size: .; J: TRBJ2-1; CDR3: CASSLDSPEQFF; DNA: TGTGCCAGCAGTTTAGACAGCCCCGAACAGTTCTTC
D: .; V: TRBV6-6; length: 15; size: once; J: TRBJ2-5; CDR3: CASTTSGHRAGTQYF; DNA: TGTGCCAGCACCACCTCCGGTCACCGGGCGGGGACCCAGTACTTC
D: TRBD1; V: TRBV27; length: 15; size: few; J: TRBJ2-7; CDR3: CASRPSGQYSYEQYF; DNA: TGTGCCAGCAGACCCTCGGGACAGTACTCCTACGAGCAGTACTTC
D: TRBD1; V: TRBV10-3; length: 15; size: .; J: TRBJ2-1; CDR3: CAITGQAMKWNEQFF; DNA: TGTGCCATCACTGGACAGGCGATGAAGTGGAATGAGCAGTTCTTC
D: .; V: TRBV4-1; length: 14; size: .; J: TRBJ2-3; CDR3: CASSQDGGTDTQYF; DNA: TGCGCCAGCAGCCAAGATGGCGGGACAGATACGCAGTATTTT
D: TRBD2; V: TRBV7-9; length: 18; size: .; J: TRBJ2-3; CDR3: CASSLWPSGSEGTDTQYF; DNA: TGTGCCAGCAGCTTATGGCCTAGCGGGAGCGAAGGCACAGATACGCAGTATTTT
D: TRBD1; V: TRBV7-9; length: 17; size: few; J: TRBJ2-6; CDR3: CASSQGASSSGANVLTF; DNA: TGTGCCAGCAGCCAGGGGGCTTCTAGCTCTGGGGCCAACGTCCTGACTTTC
D: .; V: TRBV20-1; length: 10; size: .; J: TRBJ2-4; CDR3: CSAPRVIQYF; DNA: TGCAGTGCCCCGCGGGTCATTCAGTACTTC
D: TRBD2; V: TRBV7-2; length: 13; size: .; J: TRBJ2-7; CDR3: CASSHSRGYEQYF; DNA: TGTGCCAGCAGCCATTCGCGGGGGTACGAGCAGTACTTC
D: .; V: TRBV6-6; length: 15; size: .; J: TRBJ2-3; CDR3: CASTLPGGNTDTQYF; DNA: TGTGCCAGCACCCTGCCAGGGGGGAACACAGATACGCAGTATTTT
D: .; V: TRBV10-3; length: 15; size: .; J: TRBJ1-5; CDR3: CAISESGTSNQPQHF; DNA: TGTGCCATCAGTGAGTCGGGGACAAGCAATCAGCCCCAGCATTTT
D: TRBD2; V: TRBV19; length: 17; size: .; J: TRBJ2-1; CDR3: CASSPGLAGGRWNEQFF; DNA: TGTGCCAGTAGCCCAGGACTAGCGGGAGGTCGTTGGAATGAGCAGTTCTTC
D: .; V: TRBV11-2; length: 16; size: .; J: TRBJ2-2; CDR3: CASSTTGTPGAGELFF; DNA: TGTGCCAGCAGCACCACCGGGACACCGGGTGCCGGGGAGCTGTTTTTT
D: .; V: TRBV5-1; length: 14; size: .; J: TRBJ2-5; CDR3: CASSLASVKETQYF; DNA: TGCGCCAGCAGCTTGGCCTCGGTAAAAGAGACCCAGTACTTC
D: .; V: TRBV6-6; length: 15; size: .; J: TRBJ1-4; CDR3: CASSYQGRLNEKLFF; DNA: TGTGCCAGCAGTTATCAAGGCAGGCTGAATGAAAAACTGTTTTTT
D: .; V: TRBV27; length: 15; size: .; J: TRBJ2-1; CDR3: CASRNLDLRGYEQFF; DNA: TGTGCCAGCAGAAACCTCGACTTAAGGGGCTATGAGCAGTTCTTC
D: .; V: TRBV18; length: 12; size: .; J: TRBJ2-7; CDR3: CASSRDSYEQYF; DNA: TGTGCCAGCTCACGCGACAGCTACGAGCAGTACTTC
D: .; V: TRBV28; length: 13; size: .; J: TRBJ2-3; CDR3: CASSVPVLDTQYF; DNA: TGTGCCAGCAGTGTCCCGGTCTTGGATACGCAGTATTTT
D: TRBD1; V: TRBV7-4; length: 17; size: .; J: TRBJ1-5; CDR3: CASSFRDRDYSNQPQHF; DNA: TGTGCCAGCAGCTTCCGGGACAGGGACTATAGCAATCAGCCCCAGCATTTT
D: .; V: TRBV6-4; length: 16; size: .; J: TRBJ2-2; CDR3: CASKKTGVAAIGELFF; DNA: TGTGCCTCTAAAAAGACGGGAGTGGCCGCTATCGGGGAGCTGTTTTTT
D: .; V: TRBV5-5; length: 18; size: .; J: TRBJ2-2; CDR3: CASSLGVGVGGDTGELFF; DNA: TGTGCCAGCAGCTTGGGAGTTGGGGTTGGAGGGGACACCGGGGAGCTGTTTTTT
D: TRBD2; V: TRBV11-3; length: 16; size: once; J: TRBJ2-1; CDR3: CASSEAGTSGYNEQFF; DNA: TGTGCCAGCAGCGAAGCCGGGACTAGCGGATACAATGAGCAGTTCTTC
D: .; V: TRBV7-9; length: 15; size: large; J: TRBJ2-1; CDR3: CASSQTGTEYNEQFF; DNA: TGTGCCAGCAGCCAAACAGGAACCGAATACAATGAGCAGTTCTTC
D: .; V: TRBV4-2; length: 14; size: .; J: TRBJ2-1; CDR3: CASSPYKGDNEQFF; DNA: TGTGCCAGCAGCCCTTATAAGGGGGACAATGAGCAGTTCTTC
D: .; V: TRBV6-1; length: 15; size: .; J: TRBJ2-7; CDR3: CASSDPALARYEQYF; DNA: TGTGCCAGCAGTGATCCTGCCTTAGCACGCTACGAGCAGTACTTC
D: TRBD2; V: TRBV12-5; length: 17; size: .; J: TRBJ2-3; CDR3: CASGLEIREGETDTQYF; DNA: TGTGCTAGTGGTTTGGAGATTCGGGAGGGGGAGACAGATACGCAGTATTTT
D: TRBD2; V: TRBV18; length: 16; size: .; J: TRBJ2-3; CDR3: CASSLGLAGSTDTQYF; DNA: TGTGCCAGCTCACTCGGACTAGCGGGGAGCACAGATACGCAGTATTTT
D: .; V: TRBV20-1; length: 11; size: .; J: TRBJ1-1; CDR3: CSASGGTEAFF; DNA: TGCAGTGCTAGCGGGGGCACTGAAGCTTTCTTT
D: TRBD1; V: TRBV6-5; length: 14; size: .; J: TRBJ1-1; CDR3: CASTKWTGNTEAFF; DNA: TGTGCCAGCACAAAATGGACAGGGAACACTGAAGCTTTCTTT
D: TRBD1; V: TRBV18; length: 17; size: .; J: TRBJ1-1; CDR3: CASSLGTGGVQGPEAFF; DNA: TGTGCCAGCTCACTCGGGACAGGGGGCGTCCAGGGGCCTGAAGCTTTCTTT
D: TRBD2; V: TRBV5-1; length: 21; size: .; J: TRBJ2-3; CDR3: CASSSTTQGPGLAGSTDTQYF; DNA: TGCGCCAGCAGCTCCACAACACAGGGGCCGGGGCTAGCGGGAAGCACAGATACGCAGTATTTT
D: TRBD1; V: TRBV29-1; length: 14; size: .; J: TRBJ2-2; CDR3: CSVQDRGNTGELFF; DNA: TGCAGCGTTCAGGACAGGGGCAACACCGGGGAGCTGTTTTTT
D: .; V: TRBV7-9; length: 16; size: .; J: TRBJ2-2; CDR3: CASSLRRQEITGELFF; DNA: TGTGCCAGCAGCTTACGGAGACAGGAGATTACCGGGGAGCTGTTTTTT
D: TRBD2; V: TRBV28; length: 18; size: .; J: TRBJ2-2; CDR3: CASSFSGGAMGPTGELFF; DNA: TGTGCCAGCAGTTTTAGCGGGGGGGCAATGGGGCCCACCGGGGAGCTGTTTTTT
D: TRBD2; V: TRBV5-4; length: 16; size: .; J: TRBJ2-3; CDR3: CASSPMGLAGQDTQYF; DNA: TGTGCCAGCAGCCCGATGGGACTAGCGGGACAAGATACGCAGTATTTT
D: TRBD1; V: TRBV10-2; length: 16; size: .; J: TRBJ2-1; CDR3: CASSRTGTGGNNEQFF; DNA: TGCGCCAGCAGTCGAACCGGGACAGGGGGAAACAATGAGCAGTTCTTC
D: TRBD1; V: TRBV5-6; length: 17; size: .; J: TRBJ1-5; CDR3: CASSSGGDRGPYQPQHF; DNA: TGTGCCAGCAGCTCGGGGGGGGACAGGGGCCCATATCAGCCCCAGCATTTT
D: .; V: TRBV7-6; length: 16; size: .; J: TRBJ2-4; CDR3: CASSLGSGLAKNIQYF; DNA: TGTGCCAGCAGCTTAGGCTCAGGTCTAGCCAAAAACATTCAGTACTTC
D: .; V: TRBV21-1; length: 13; size: .; J: TRBJ2-7; CDR3: CASSRLARYEQYF; DNA: TGTGCCAGCAGCCGCCTGGCCCGCTACGAGCAGTACTTC
D: TRBD2; V: TRBV10-1; length: 18; size: few; J: TRBJ2-7; CDR3: CASSDPRRTSGFPYEQYF; DNA: TGCGCCAGCAGTGACCCTCGAAGGACTAGCGGGTTCCCCTACGAGCAGTACTTC
D: TRBD1; V: TRBV4-1; length: 22; size: once; J: TRBJ1-1; CDR3: CASSQAYRDRGFGGVRGPEAFF; DNA: TGCGCCAGCAGCCAAGCCTACCGGGACAGGGGATTTGGCGGGGTCAGGGGTCCTGAAGCTTTCTTT
D: .; V: TRBV7-9; length: 14; size: .; J: TRBJ1-1; CDR3: CASSISGAYTEAFF; DNA: TGTGCCAGCAGCATTTCAGGGGCTTACACTGAAGCTTTCTTT
D: TRBD1; V: TRBV27; length: 15; size: .; J: TRBJ1-2; CDR3: CASTSTGQPLYGYTF; DNA: TGTGCCAGCACATCGACAGGGCAGCCCCTCTATGGCTACACCTTC
D: TRBD1; V: TRBV13; length: 17; size: .; J: TRBJ1-6; CDR3: CASSIRTGSSYNSPLHF; DNA: TGTGCCAGCAGCATAAGGACAGGGAGCTCCTATAATTCACCCCTCCACTTT